This TCR beta chain was captured in a study of neurological immune-mediated disorders. Study-level background: Of the approximately 35 patients who had multiple sclerosis, some 30 had the relapsing-remitting form and 3 had the secondary progressive form. Study-wide findings and caveats: HTLV-1-associated myelopathy showed the most TCR clonal expansion; multiple sclerosis the least, below healthy controls.

5'RACE employing 10-nucleotide random UMIs yielded the cDNA. Each CDR3 protein is one row after TCRdb ran MiXCR on the 5' RACE reads. The sample shows roughly 74,000 distinct CDR3 sequences, less than 5.5% of them seen only once. 2 million unsorted PBMCs were stored in RNAlater at -80 °C before RNA extraction. This clonotype has ten or more counts. Its cognate antigen is unknown. This clonotype was sampled from a man aged 18 to 30 with multiple sclerosis. Sequencing was carried out using PBMCs.

As DNA, the CDR3 is TGTGCCAGCAGTTACGTGGGTAGCTCCTACGAGCAGTACTTC. It yields the protein CASSYVGSSYEQYF. The V call is TRBV6-5, the J call TRBJ2-7; D ambiguous. The germline CDR1 and CDR2 sequences are MNHEY and SVGAGI. V gave up 2 bases and J gave up 0 bases, with 8 bases separating them. The CDR3 consists of 14 residues.